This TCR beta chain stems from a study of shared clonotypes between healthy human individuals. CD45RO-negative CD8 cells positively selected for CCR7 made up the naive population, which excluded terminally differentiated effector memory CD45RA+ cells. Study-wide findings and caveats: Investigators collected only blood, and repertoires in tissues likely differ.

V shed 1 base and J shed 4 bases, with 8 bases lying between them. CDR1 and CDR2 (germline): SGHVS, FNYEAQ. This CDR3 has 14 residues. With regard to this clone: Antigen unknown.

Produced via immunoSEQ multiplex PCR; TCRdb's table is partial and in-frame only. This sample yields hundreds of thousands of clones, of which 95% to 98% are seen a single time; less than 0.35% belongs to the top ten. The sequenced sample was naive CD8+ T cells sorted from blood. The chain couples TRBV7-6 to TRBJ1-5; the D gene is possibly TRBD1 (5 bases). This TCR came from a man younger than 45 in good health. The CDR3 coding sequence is TGTGCCAGCAGCTTAGGAGGACAAAATCAGCCCCAGCATTTT. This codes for CASSLGGQNQPQHF.